Listed below are T cell receptor beta chains from one sample, sequenced in a study of OX40 agonist ivuxolimab in advanced cancers. Generated by immunoSEQ multiplex PCR, the TCRdb table keeps only in-frame clones and is missing some. The data show roughly 48,000 clones, approximately 84% seen once. Sample: CD4+ or CD8+ T cells sorted from blood, taken in a trial of the OX40 agonist ivuxolimab. The receptors shown here come from an adult with an advanced solid tumor such as melanoma, head and neck, liver or kidney cancer. Each CDR3 is given with its conserved first and last residue. The order of the fields is CDR3 DNA, CDR3 protein, J gene, clone size, V gene, CDR3 length, D gene. A D gene is named only where the DNA matches it firmly. Clone size is stated in some rows and not others, as once, few, many or a class when expanded.

cdr3_nt: TGTGCCAGTTCCCGCCGGGACACTCAGATCGGGGAGCTGTTTTTT; cdr3_aa: CASSRRDTQIGELFF; j_call: TRBJ2-2; clone_size: -; v_call: TRBV27; cdr3_length: 15; d_call: -
cdr3_nt: TGCGCCAGCAGCCAACTCGGGACTAGCGACAATGAGCAGTTCTTC; cdr3_aa: CASSQLGTSDNEQFF; j_call: TRBJ2-1; clone_size: -; v_call: TRBV4-3; cdr3_length: 15; d_call: TRBD2
cdr3_nt: TGTGCCAGCAGCCGACTAGCGGGGGGGCAGTTGGGCACCGGGGAGCTGTTTTTT; cdr3_aa: CASSRLAGGQLGTGELFF; j_call: TRBJ2-2; clone_size: -; v_call: TRBV9; cdr3_length: 18; d_call: TRBD2
cdr3_nt: TGTGCCAACAGGGAGGGCCCCGGGGAGCTGTTTTTT; cdr3_aa: CANREGPGELFF; j_call: TRBJ2-2; clone_size: once; v_call: TRBV6-1; cdr3_length: 12; d_call: -
cdr3_nt: TGTGCCAGCAGCTTAGGAAGACGGAGAGGGGCCTATGGCTACACCTTC; cdr3_aa: CASSLGRRRGAYGYTF; j_call: TRBJ1-2; clone_size: -; v_call: TRBV7-8; cdr3_length: 16; d_call: -
cdr3_nt: TGTGCCAGTAGTCCCGGGTCCCGGTTGGAGGAGACCCAGTACTTC; cdr3_aa: CASSPGSRLEETQYF; j_call: TRBJ2-5; clone_size: -; v_call: TRBV19; cdr3_length: 15; d_call: -
cdr3_nt: TGTGCCAGCAGCAAATCTGGCGGGAGTATGGACACCGGGGAGCTGTTTTTT; cdr3_aa: CASSKSGGSMDTGELFF; j_call: TRBJ2-2; clone_size: few; v_call: TRBV21-1; cdr3_length: 17; d_call: -
cdr3_nt: TGTGCCAGCAGTGGGGGGGCGGCCCTGTACAAGGAGCAGTACTTC; cdr3_aa: CASSGGAALYKEQYF; j_call: TRBJ2-7; clone_size: -; v_call: TRBV9; cdr3_length: 15; d_call: -
cdr3_nt: TGTGCTAGTGGTTTGGAGGGCATAGGGACCGGGGAGCTGTTTTTT; cdr3_aa: CASGLEGIGTGELFF; j_call: TRBJ2-2; clone_size: once; v_call: TRBV12-5; cdr3_length: 15; d_call: -
cdr3_nt: TGCGCCAGCAGCTTGGGGGGACTAGCGGGGTCAGAGACCCAGTACTTC; cdr3_aa: CASSLGGLAGSETQYF; j_call: TRBJ2-5; clone_size: -; v_call: TRBV5-1; cdr3_length: 16; d_call: TRBD2
cdr3_nt: TGTGCCAGTAGTCAACAGGGAAGCTCTGGAAACACCATATATTTT; cdr3_aa: CASSQQGSSGNTIYF; j_call: TRBJ1-3; clone_size: -; v_call: TRBV19; cdr3_length: 15; d_call: -
cdr3_nt: TGTGCCAGCAGCTCCATTTTGGAGAATGAGCAGTTCTTC; cdr3_aa: CASSSILENEQFF; j_call: TRBJ2-1; clone_size: once; v_call: TRBV7-2; cdr3_length: 13; d_call: -
cdr3_nt: TGTGCCAGCAGCTTCCCGAGGCTTGGCAGCCTGAACACTGAAGCTTTCTTT; cdr3_aa: CASSFPRLGSLNTEAFF; j_call: TRBJ1-1; clone_size: -; v_call: TRBV5-6; cdr3_length: 17; d_call: -
cdr3_nt: TGTGCCAGCAGCTTATCGCGGGAGTCCTACGAGCAGTACTTC; cdr3_aa: CASSLSRESYEQYF; j_call: TRBJ2-7; clone_size: -; v_call: TRBV7-8; cdr3_length: 14; d_call: TRBD2
cdr3_nt: TGTGCCAGCAGAGAGCCTCGCAGGACTGAAGCTTTCTTT; cdr3_aa: CASREPRRTEAFF; j_call: TRBJ1-1; clone_size: -; v_call: TRBV28; cdr3_length: 13; d_call: -
cdr3_nt: TGTGCCAGCAGCTTGGAGGGGCCCCGGGAGACCCAGTACTTC; cdr3_aa: CASSLEGPRETQYF; j_call: TRBJ2-5; clone_size: -; v_call: TRBV5-4; cdr3_length: 14; d_call: -
cdr3_nt: TGTGCCAGCAGTCCCGGCCCCGGGGATGAGCAGTTCTTC; cdr3_aa: CASSPGPGDEQFF; j_call: TRBJ2-1; clone_size: once; v_call: TRBV7-3; cdr3_length: 13; d_call: -
cdr3_nt: TGTGCCAGCAGGTCCTTTTCGGGGGAGGGCATCACGCCGCAGTACTTC; cdr3_aa: CASRSFSGEGITPQYF; j_call: TRBJ2-7; clone_size: once; v_call: TRBV2; cdr3_length: 16; d_call: TRBD2
cdr3_nt: TGTGCCAGCAGCCGCGGACAGCCAGGAGGCTATGGCTACACCTTC; cdr3_aa: CASSRGQPGGYGYTF; j_call: TRBJ1-2; clone_size: -; v_call: TRBV11-2; cdr3_length: 15; d_call: -
cdr3_nt: TGTGCCAGCAGCTTGGAAGTGGCTAACTATGGCTACACCTTC; cdr3_aa: CASSLEVANYGYTF; j_call: TRBJ1-2; clone_size: -; v_call: TRBV5-4; cdr3_length: 14; d_call: -
cdr3_nt: TGTGCCAGCACTTTTGGGGTCGACGGTACTGAAGCTTTCTTT; cdr3_aa: CASTFGVDGTEAFF; j_call: TRBJ1-1; clone_size: -; v_call: TRBV9; cdr3_length: 14; d_call: -
cdr3_nt: TGTGCCAGCAGTTACTCGAGAGGGGTCGATTCACCCCTCCACTTT; cdr3_aa: CASSYSRGVDSPLHF; j_call: TRBJ1-6; clone_size: -; v_call: TRBV6-5; cdr3_length: 15; d_call: -
cdr3_nt: TGTGCCAGCAGTTACGATTCCTCCTACGAGCAGTACTTC; cdr3_aa: CASSYDSSYEQYF; j_call: TRBJ2-7; clone_size: -; v_call: TRBV6-5; cdr3_length: 13; d_call: -
cdr3_nt: TGTGCCAGCAGCCTCTATACTAGCGGGAGGGCCTACGAGCAGTACTTC; cdr3_aa: CASSLYTSGRAYEQYF; j_call: TRBJ2-7; clone_size: -; v_call: TRBV7-9; cdr3_length: 16; d_call: TRBD2
cdr3_nt: TGTGCCAGCAGCCTGAACAAGGGACCTAATGAAAAACTGTTTTTT; cdr3_aa: CASSLNKGPNEKLFF; j_call: TRBJ1-4; clone_size: -; v_call: TRBV7-2; cdr3_length: 15; d_call: -
cdr3_nt: TGTGCCATCAGTGCCCAGGAGAGCTCCTACGAGCAGTACTTC; cdr3_aa: CAISAQESSYEQYF; j_call: TRBJ2-7; clone_size: -; v_call: TRBV10-3; cdr3_length: 14; d_call: -
cdr3_nt: TGTGCCACCAGCAGAGAGTCAGGGACAGGGGGAGAGACCCAGTACTTC; cdr3_aa: CATSRESGTGGETQYF; j_call: TRBJ2-5; clone_size: -; v_call: TRBV15; cdr3_length: 16; d_call: TRBD1
cdr3_nt: TGTGCCAGCAGCCTCAGGGGCCTAAGCTCTGGAAACACCATATATTTT; cdr3_aa: CASSLRGLSSGNTIYF; j_call: TRBJ1-3; clone_size: -; v_call: TRBV7-9; cdr3_length: 16; d_call: -
cdr3_nt: TGTGCCATCAGTGAGTCGGGAGCGGGAGCGGGCAATGAGCAGTTCTTC; cdr3_aa: CAISESGAGAGNEQFF; j_call: TRBJ2-1; clone_size: -; v_call: TRBV10-3; cdr3_length: 16; d_call: TRBD2
cdr3_nt: TGTGCCAGCAGCCCCGCAGGAGGAGAGGACCCTTCCTACGAGCAGTACTTC; cdr3_aa: CASSPAGGEDPSYEQYF; j_call: TRBJ2-7; clone_size: -; v_call: TRBV5-4; cdr3_length: 17; d_call: -
cdr3_nt: TGTGCCAGTACCTCTAGGGCGGAGTCTGGGGAAGCTTTCTTT; cdr3_aa: CASTSRAESGEAFF; j_call: TRBJ1-1; clone_size: few; v_call: TRBV19; cdr3_length: 14; d_call: -
cdr3_nt: TGTGCCAGCTCACCACCCGGGGCGTTTAGCTCCTACAATGAGCAGTTCTTC; cdr3_aa: CASSPPGAFSSYNEQFF; j_call: TRBJ2-1; clone_size: -; v_call: TRBV18; cdr3_length: 17; d_call: -
cdr3_nt: TGTGCCTGGACTAGCTTCAGGGAGACCCAGTACTTC; cdr3_aa: CAWTSFRETQYF; j_call: TRBJ2-5; clone_size: -; v_call: TRBV30; cdr3_length: 12; d_call: -
cdr3_nt: TGTGCCAGCAGCGACAGGGGACTTGCCTACGAGCAGTACTTC; cdr3_aa: CASSDRGLAYEQYF; j_call: TRBJ2-7; clone_size: -; v_call: TRBV6-6; cdr3_length: 14; d_call: TRBD1
cdr3_nt: TGCAGTGCACGGCAGGCCTACGAGCAGTACTTC; cdr3_aa: CSARQAYEQYF; j_call: TRBJ2-7; clone_size: -; v_call: TRBV20-1; cdr3_length: 11; d_call: -
cdr3_nt: TGTGCCAGCAGCGCCTGGACAGGGACTTACTATGGCTACACCTTC; cdr3_aa: CASSAWTGTYYGYTF; j_call: TRBJ1-2; clone_size: -; v_call: TRBV7-9; cdr3_length: 15; d_call: TRBD1
cdr3_nt: TGTGCCAGCGCGGTATGGGGTAATGAAAAACTGTTTTTT; cdr3_aa: CASAVWGNEKLFF; j_call: TRBJ1-4; clone_size: -; v_call: TRBV2; cdr3_length: 13; d_call: -
cdr3_nt: TGTGCCAGCTCTGGAAGTTTAGCGGGGGGGCCGTTGAATGAGCAGTTCTTC; cdr3_aa: CASSGSLAGGPLNEQFF; j_call: TRBJ2-1; clone_size: -; v_call: TRBV18; cdr3_length: 17; d_call: TRBD2
cdr3_nt: TGTGCCAGCAGCCGACAGGGAGAGACCCAGTACTTC; cdr3_aa: CASSRQGETQYF; j_call: TRBJ2-5; clone_size: once; v_call: TRBV7-2; cdr3_length: 12; d_call: TRBD1
cdr3_nt: TGTGCCAGCAGCGTGACAGGGGGCTCGGGACAAGAGACCCAGTACTTC; cdr3_aa: CASSVTGGSGQETQYF; j_call: TRBJ2-5; clone_size: -; v_call: TRBV11-2; cdr3_length: 16; d_call: TRBD1
cdr3_nt: TGTGCCAGCAGCTTAGGTAGGACTAGCGGGGCCGCCTACGAGCAGTACTTC; cdr3_aa: CASSLGRTSGAAYEQYF; j_call: TRBJ2-7; clone_size: -; v_call: TRBV11-2; cdr3_length: 17; d_call: TRBD2
cdr3_nt: TGTGCCAGCAGCCACACAGGGGGATTCTACGAGCAGTACTTC; cdr3_aa: CASSHTGGFYEQYF; j_call: TRBJ2-7; clone_size: once; v_call: TRBV14; cdr3_length: 14; d_call: TRBD1
cdr3_nt: TGTGCCAGCAGTTACTGGGCGTCCTACATGAACACTGAAGCTTTCTTT; cdr3_aa: CASSYWASYMNTEAFF; j_call: TRBJ1-1; clone_size: -; v_call: TRBV6-5; cdr3_length: 16; d_call: -
cdr3_nt: TGTGCCAGCAGCTTATCCTCTCTGGGACAGGGGCTCGGTACGCAGTATTTT; cdr3_aa: CASSLSSLGQGLGTQYF; j_call: TRBJ2-3; clone_size: -; v_call: TRBV7-9; cdr3_length: 17; d_call: TRBD1
cdr3_nt: TGCGCCAGCAGCACCGCAGGGGTATCTGGCTACACCTTC; cdr3_aa: CASSTAGVSGYTF; j_call: TRBJ1-2; clone_size: -; v_call: TRBV5-1; cdr3_length: 13; d_call: -
cdr3_nt: TGTGCCAGCAGCTACAGGGGAAGGGATTCACCCCTCCACTTT; cdr3_aa: CASSYRGRDSPLHF; j_call: TRBJ1-6; clone_size: -; v_call: TRBV7-3; cdr3_length: 14; d_call: TRBD1
cdr3_nt: TGCGCCAGCAGCCAAGGGTCTGGGTCTTCAGGGACAGCCACCAAGGATGAAAAACTGTTTTTT; cdr3_aa: CASSQGSGSSGTATKDEKLFF; j_call: TRBJ1-4; clone_size: -; v_call: TRBV4-1; cdr3_length: 21; d_call: TRBD1
cdr3_nt: TGTGCCAGCAGCGAGGGACTAGCGATGGAGGAGCAGTACTTC; cdr3_aa: CASSEGLAMEEQYF; j_call: TRBJ2-7; clone_size: -; v_call: TRBV7-9; cdr3_length: 14; d_call: TRBD2
cdr3_nt: TGCGCCAGCAGCTTGGCCCTCGGACAGGGGGTTCTGTTTTTT; cdr3_aa: CASSLALGQGVLFF; j_call: TRBJ2-2; clone_size: -; v_call: TRBV5-1; cdr3_length: 14; d_call: TRBD1
cdr3_nt: TGTGCCAGCAGCAAACCCGCTACCGATCAGCCCCAGCATTTT; cdr3_aa: CASSKPATDQPQHF; j_call: TRBJ1-5; clone_size: -; v_call: TRBV21-1; cdr3_length: 14; d_call: -
cdr3_nt: TGTGCTAGCAGCTTAGGGCCCCAGACTCAAGAGACCCAGTACTTC; cdr3_aa: CASSLGPQTQETQYF; j_call: TRBJ2-5; clone_size: -; v_call: TRBV7-7; cdr3_length: 15; d_call: -
cdr3_nt: TGTGCCAGCAGCCGACAGGCCCGGGGTTACGAGCAGTACTTC; cdr3_aa: CASSRQARGYEQYF; j_call: TRBJ2-7; clone_size: -; v_call: TRBV13; cdr3_length: 14; d_call: -
cdr3_nt: TGTGCCAGCAGCCCCCCGGGACTAGCGGAAACACCAGGGACCGGGGAGCTGTTTTTT; cdr3_aa: CASSPPGLAETPGTGELFF; j_call: TRBJ2-2; clone_size: -; v_call: TRBV7-3; cdr3_length: 19; d_call: TRBD2